This T cell receptor beta chain was identified in a study of a mutant IDH1 vaccine in newly diagnosed glioma. Study information: Vaccination started 4-6 weeks after radiotherapy alone, or with temozolomide cycles. Most patients had received both radiotherapy and temozolomide, the prior options being radiotherapy, temozolomide, or both. Sex distribution of treated patients was roughly 60% male and about 38% female; mean age was roughly 37 years.

Sequenced by immunoSEQ multiplex PCR; TCRdb stores in-frame clones only, minus some. The table has over 45,000 clones, approximately 92% seen once. The CDR3 is 13 amino acids. Between the trimmed V and J ends, which lost 2 bases and 4 bases, there was a span of 6 bases. From germline, CDR1 is MDHEN and CDR2 SYDVKM. This clone was seen a few times. As yet, its antigen is unknown. Documented time point: week 35, safety follow-up. Each dose of the vaccine consisted of 300 ug of mutant IDH1 20-mer peptide, with topical imiquimod. The patients were given eight vaccinations, one each in weeks 1, 3, 5, 7, 11, 15, 19 and 23.

The chain recombines TRBV28 with TRBJ1-5; D is ambiguous. The input for sequencing was PBMCs, taken from a glioma patient whose treatment included an IDH1 peptide vaccine. The receptor comes from a man aged 45 to 65 with glioma. The CDR3 reads CASSLIQNQPQHF. The CDR3 DNA reads as TGTGCCAGCAGTTTAATACAGAATCAGCCCCAGCATTTT.